This T cell receptor (beta chain) derives from a study of radiotherapy plus CTLA-4 blockade in lung cancer. The overall study: Overall, 18% of patients showed an objective response, while approximately 30% attained disease control.

This CDR3 contains 14 residues. Germline V lookup: CDR1 MNHNY, CDR2 SVGAGI (reference sequence). V gave up 4 bases and J gave up 4 bases, with 13 bases separating them. Study-wide findings and caveats: With interferon-beta, early dynamics of blood T cell clones were reported to best predict response. Researchers report tumor-derived TCR clones expanding in blood after radiotherapy plus ipilimumab.

Using immunoSEQ multiplex PCR, the repertoire was profiled, and TCRdb retains in-frame clones only, with some absent. The top ten clones hold 40% of a sample with about 73,000 clones, over 75% of them seen once. This clone showed up just a few times. Its antigen is undetermined. CTLA-4 blockade with ipilimumab, together with focal radiation, was given to patients with chemo-refractory metastatic non-small-cell lung cancer. The V call is TRBV6-6, the J call TRBJ1-1, with no clear D. This TCR derives from a human donor with non-small cell lung cancer that progressed on radiotherapy plus ipilimumab. Here the sequenced sample was peripheral blood, taken from a patient treated with radiotherapy plus ipilimumab. Here the CDR3 DNA reads TGTGCCAGCAGTTCTGCCGGTGGGAGCACTGAAGCTTTCTTT. This gives the protein CASSSAGGSTEAFF.